Listed here is a single T cell receptor (beta chain). Antigen specificity is unknown. Patients all relapsed after autologous stem cell transplantation, and there was variation in brentuximab vedotin exposure. This record belongs to a study of PD-1 blockade in classical Hodgkin lymphoma. Study-wide results and caveats: Reports indicated that newly diagnosed patients had lower baseline TCR diversity than healthy donors did. A significant rise in TCR diversity was seen by C4D1 for CD4+ cells but not for CD8+ cells.

Only in-frame clones appear in the TCRdb table, and some are missing; sequencing was by immunoSEQ multiplex PCR. The sample carries approximately 100,000 clones, about 89% recorded once. Trimming stripped 7 bases from V and 4 bases from J, with 5 bases between. The CDR3 extends over 9 amino acids. Germline lookup yields CDR1 DFQATT and CDR2 SNEGSKA (reference sequence). The specimen comprised peripheral blood mononuclear cells (PBMCs), sampled before the second cycle of nivolumab. This sequence originates from a human donor with classical Hodgkin lymphoma. The V call is TRBV20-1, the J call TRBJ2-7, with D unclear. The CDR3 reads CSGQYEQYF. The DNA for the CDR3 is TGCAGTGGTCAGTACGAGCAGTACTTC.